This T cell receptor (beta chain) originates from a study of T-cell reconstitution after alpha-beta-depleted transplantation in children (TCRdb year 2016). Some background on the complete study: T-cell immune reconstitution after TCRalphabeta/CD19-depleted allogeneic hematopoietic cell transplantation in children was quantitatively tracked in the study by means of TCR repertoire profiling.

Only a few counts were recorded for this clonotype. Its recognized antigen is unknown. No base quality values were provided; no much bigger clone lies one nucleotide off. Study-wide findings and limitations: Hyperexpanded clone frequencies declined over subsequent months; after one year, T-cell counts and TCRbeta diversity were mostly attributed to newly produced T cells. The apparently early alphabetaT-cell count recovery about two months after transplant was reportedly dependent on only several hundred rapidly expanded clones derived from non-depleted graft cells. In some patients, the high TCRbeta diversity seen at day 60 was put down to recipient T cells and intrathymic progenitors that had survived conditioning.

The library was prepared using PCR. These reads were obtained on an Illumina HiSeq 2500. Molecular barcoding was employed in the preparation of TCR libraries, with unique molecular identifiers being used to normalize TCRbeta repertoire quantification. TCRdb cleaned the public reads at Q25 with fastp, built clones with MiXCR and kept in-frame beta chains. Each entry merges the rows of one CDR3 protein and shows their most common DNA and genes. The sample contains about 540,000 distinct CDR3 sequences, roughly 27% of them found a single time. About a third of the sample is held by the ten biggest clonotypes. The CDR3 starts with the cysteine, ends with the phenylalanine, and has 11 residues. Only the CDR3 DNA stays, 33 bases, in frame from base 1. CDR1 DFQATT and CDR2 SNEGSKA are derived from the germline V gene (reference sequence). In the paper's terms, the treatment or condition label means: allogeneic hematopoietic cell transplantation with graft depleted of TCRalphabeta T cells and CD19 B cells. The transplant recipients were children given TCRalphabeta/CD19-depleted allogeneic hematopoietic cell grafts.

The chain uses TRBV20-1 and TRBJ1-1; 5 matching bases give a weak D call of TRBD1. The clonotype comes from a boy under two years old with Wiskott-Aldrich syndrome, due to receive a stem cell transplant. The material was PBMCs, obtained before TCRalphabeta/CD19-depleted stem cell transplant. The CDR3 is CTAQGDTEAFF. In nucleotides, the sequence is TGCACCGCCCAGGGCGACACTGAAGCTTTCTTT.